The present T cell receptor (beta chain) was sequenced within a study of blood T cells in healthy people across ages. Every donor contributed about 10 milliliters of peripheral blood by blood draw. Study-wide findings and caveats: As age increased, TCR beta diversity per million T cells fell in a roughly linear fashion.

This clonotype was detected only a few times. What it binds is unknown. The germline V and J ends were trimmed by 5 bases and 5 bases, with 13 bases remaining between them. The CDR3 loop spans 14 amino acids. In germline, CDR1 is KGHSH, CDR2 LQKENI. Using a J-beta primer mix together with a sample-barcoded 5' primer, a second PCR was run for roughly 7 to 12 cycles. Using its own MiXCR run on the 5' RACE reads, TCRdb lists one record per CDR3 protein. The sample holds under 2,000,000 distinct CDR3 sequences, about 50% seen once. This chain joins TRBV18 and TRBJ2-4; maybe TRBD2 (6 bases). This TCR came from a middle-aged woman in good health. Sequenced input: blood. The CDR3 spells CASSKQREENIQYF. Here the CDR3 DNA reads TGTGCCAGCTCAAAACAGAGGGAGGAAAACATTCAGTACTTC.